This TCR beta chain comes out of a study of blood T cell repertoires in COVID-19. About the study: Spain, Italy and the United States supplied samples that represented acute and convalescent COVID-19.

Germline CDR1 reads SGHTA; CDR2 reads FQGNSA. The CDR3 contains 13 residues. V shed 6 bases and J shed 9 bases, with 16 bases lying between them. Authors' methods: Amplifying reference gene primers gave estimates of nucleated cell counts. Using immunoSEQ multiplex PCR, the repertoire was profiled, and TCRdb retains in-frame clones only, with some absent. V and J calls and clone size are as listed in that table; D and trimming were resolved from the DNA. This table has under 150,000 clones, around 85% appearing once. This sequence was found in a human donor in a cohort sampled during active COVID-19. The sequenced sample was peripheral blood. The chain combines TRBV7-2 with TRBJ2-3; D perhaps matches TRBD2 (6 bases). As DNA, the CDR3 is TGTGCCAGCAGAGAGTTGCGGGGAGGAACGCAGTATTTT. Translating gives CASRELRGGTQYF.